These 24 T cell receptor beta chains were sequenced from one sample in a study of T cells after yellow fever vaccination. TCRdb re-derived calls from the 5' RACE reads in MiXCR, one entry per CDR3 protein. The table lists approximately 450,000 distinct CDR3 sequences, roughly 20% of them singletons. Sequenced here: PBMCs, sampled before the yellow fever booster vaccination. Every receptor here comes from a man aged 18 to 30 who received the YFV17D yellow fever vaccine.

This clonotype was observed a handful of times. The chain recombines TRBV2 with TRBJ2-2, with 10 bases identical to TRBD1. CDR3 length: 14 residues. Germline CDR1 and CDR2: SNHLY and FYNNEI. With 7 bases clipped from V and 7 bases from J, the junction kept 6 bases outside the gene matches. CDR3 loop: CASNRQGAGGELFF. The CDR3 nucleotides read TGTGCCAGCAATAGACAGGGGGCTGGCGGGGAGCTGTTTTTT.

The V and J genes are TRBV10-3 and TRBJ2-3, with D perhaps matching TRBD1 (5 bases). This CDR3 has 14 amino acids. CDR1 is ENHRY and CDR2 is SYGVKD in the germline V gene. The V end was cut by 7 bases, the J end by 4 bases, with 15 bases between. CDR3 amino acids: CAITRGDGADTQYF. The DNA of the CDR3 is TGTGCCATCACTAGGGGCGATGGGGCAGATACGCAGTATTTT.

This clonotype has only a few counts. The chain recombines TRBV7-2 with TRBJ2-3, with a tentative D call TRBD2 (6 bases). Germline CDR1 is SGHTA and CDR2 is FQGNSA. Trimming removed 3 bases from V and 10 bases from J, with 20 bases in between. This CDR3 region has 15 residues. For the CDR3, the DNA is TGTGCCAGCAGCTTCGCTTGGGACTCTGGGGATCCGCAGTATTTT. It translates to CASSFAWDSGDPQYF.

The chain uses TRBV6-6 and TRBJ2-1, with 9 bases that match TRBD2. In germline, CDR1 is MNHNY, CDR2 SVGAGI (reference sequence). This CDR3 comprises 15 residues. V shed 6 bases, J shed 6 bases, and the junction held 9 bases outside the gene matches. CDR3 loop: CASSRGGLASNEQFF. DNA for the CDR3: TGTGCCAGCAGCCGGGGGGGACTAGCTAGCAATGAGCAGTTCTTC.

The rearrangement links TRBV7-3 to TRBJ2-5; the D gene could be TRBD1 or TRBD2 (5 bases each). V lost 3 bases and J lost 4, with 6 bases in between. Germline lookup yields CDR1 SGHTA and CDR2 FQGTGA. The CDR3 extends over 12 amino acids. CDR3 bases: TGTGCCAGCAGCTTGGGGACAGAGACCCAGTACTTC. This encodes CASSLGTETQYF.

A few counts support this clonotype. The chain joins TRBV20-1 to TRBJ1-4; D is unresolved. Germline values: CDR1 DFQATT, CDR2 SNEGSKA (reference sequence). The CDR3 consists of 14 residues. Trimming stripped 6 bases from V and 8 bases from J, with 19 bases between. CDR3 nucleotides: TGCAGTGCCGCACGGGTGTCCGGCGAGGAAAAACTGTTTTTT. It codes for CSAARVSGEEKLFF.

This clonotype was counted a few times. V gene TRBV29-1 combines with J gene TRBJ1-1; D perhaps matches TRBD1 (6 bases). Trimming pared 1 base from V and 14 bases from J, leaving 17 bases between. The CDR3 covers 12 residues. Germline V CDR1 and CDR2: SQVTM, ANQGSEA. CDR3 DNA: TGCAGCGTTGAAGTCTCTCGAGGGGGGATGTTCTTT. Encoded protein: CSVEVSRGGMFF.

The gene calls are TRBV7-2 and TRBJ2-7; 9 bases match TRBD1. The germline CDR1 and CDR2 sequences are SGHTA and FQGNSA. The CDR3 covers 14 residues. Trimming removed 6 bases from V and 9 bases from J; junction bases left unmatched: 12. CDR3 amino acids: CASSRDRAPLVQYF. In nucleotides, the CDR3 is TGTGCCAGCAGTCGGGACAGGGCCCCTTTGGTGCAGTACTTC.

The chain is built from TRBV7-9 and TRBJ2-7; D gene uncertain. The CDR3 consists of 12 residues. In germline, CDR1 is SEHNR, CDR2 FQNEAQ (reference sequence). V shed 3 bases and J shed 3 bases, with 6 bases lying between them. The CDR3 DNA follows: TGTGCCAGCAGCTTTACGAACTACGAGCAGTACGTC. Translating gives CASSFTNYEQYV.

This chain joins TRBV6-2 or TRBV6-3 and TRBJ1-2, with TRBD1 identical over 8 bases. The V segment lost 6 bases and the J segment 0 bases; nucleotides outside the gene matches: 6. The CDR3 contains 15 residues. Germline lookup yields CDR1 MNHEY and CDR2 SVGEGT. Written as DNA, the CDR3 is TGTGCCAGCAGCCAGGGGACAGGCGCTAACTATGGCTACACCTTC. It yields the protein CASSQGTGANYGYTF.

The CDR3 DNA reads TGTGCCAGCAAGGAACTAGCGGGGGGAAACAATGAGCAGTTCTTC. Encoded protein: CASKELAGGNNEQFF. This chain links TRBV7-2 with TRBJ2-1; TRBD2 matches at 12 bases. Germline V gene lookup returns CDR1 SGHTA and CDR2 FQGNSA. There are 15 residues in the CDR3. The junction had 6 bases not matched to a gene; V was cut back by 7 bases and J by 5 bases.

The V and J genes are TRBV20-1 and TRBJ2-4, with a weak D call TRBD2 (6 bases). Trimming left V 1 base short and J 0 bases short, with 25 bases between. CDR3 length: 20 amino acids. Germline V gives CDR1 DFQATT, CDR2 SNEGSKA (reference sequence). The CDR3 region has the DNA TGCAGTGCTAGAGCCCGGGTGGGGGGTTCGAGAGAACTAGCCAAAAACATTCAGTACTTC. Its protein is CSARARVGGSRELAKNIQYF.

A few counts support this clonotype. The chain is built from TRBV6-5 and TRBJ2-2, with D perhaps TRBD1 (6 bases). The germline V gene encodes CDR1 MNHEY and CDR2 SVGAGI. V gave up 6 bases and J gave up 0 bases, with 11 bases separating them. The CDR3 is made up of 15 amino acids. The CDR3 DNA sequence: TGTGCCAGCAGCCCCGACAGGACGAACACCGGGGAGCTGTTTTTT. As protein: CASSPDRTNTGELFF.

The chain carries TRBV15 and TRBJ2-1; no firm D call. Trimming shortened V by 1 base and J by 6 bases, and 16 bases separated the two germline ends. This CDR3 is built from 16 residues. Germline V gene lookup returns CDR1 LNHNV and CDR2 YYDKDF (reference sequence). The CDR3: CATSRGTDKRSNEQFF. The CDR3 region has the DNA TGTGCCACCAGCAGAGGCACGGATAAGCGAAGCAATGAGCAGTTCTTC.

This clonotype came up a few times. The rearrangement links TRBV10-3 to TRBJ1-2; D is perhaps TRBD1 (5 bases). CDR1 and CDR2 (germline): ENHRY, SYGVKD. V was trimmed by 2 bases and J by 10 bases, leaving 17 bases between them. This CDR3 region has 14 residues. CDR3 region: CAISEPFRQRDYTF. CDR3 sequence (DNA): TGTGCCATCAGTGAGCCCTTCCGACAGCGTGACTACACCTTC.

The genes are TRBV5-1 and TRBJ2-7, with TRBD2 matching 7 bases. With V trimmed by 6 bases and J by 0 bases, 9 bases remained unmatched. The CDR3 contains 15 residues. Germline CDR1 reads SGHRS; CDR2 reads YFSETQ. CDR3 coding DNA: TGCGCCAGCACCGGTCGGGGACTACTCTCCTACGAGCAGTACTTC. This gives the protein CASTGRGLLSYEQYF. The full variable domain, its missing parts supplied by reference TRBV5-1 and TRBJ2-7, is KAGVTQTPRYLIKTRGQQVTLSCSPISGHRSVSWYQQTPGQGLQFLFEYFSETQRNKGNFPGRFSGRQFSNSRSEMNVSTLELGDSALYLCASTGRGLLSYEQYFGPGTRLTVT.

The CDR3 DNA is TGCGCCAGCAGCCAAGGGGGGACAGGGAAAGGAAACACCATATATTTT. This codes for CASSQGGTGKGNTIYF. The V and J genes are TRBV4-1 and TRBJ1-3; 9 nucleotides align to TRBD1. Germline lookup yields CDR1 MGHRA and CDR2 YSYEKL. The CDR3 has 16 amino acids. With 1 base clipped from V and 4 bases from J, the junction kept 5 bases outside the gene matches.

The chain joins TRBV7-9 to TRBJ1-4, with 10 nucleotides matching TRBD1. V shed 3 bases, J shed 8 bases, and the junction held 3 bases outside the gene matches. The length of the CDR3 is 14 residues. Germline V gene lookup returns CDR1 SEHNR and CDR2 FQNEAQ (reference sequence). CDR3 DNA sequence: TGTGCCAGCAGCTTTGGACAGGGGGAGGAAAAACTGTTTTTT. It codes for CASSFGQGEEKLFF.

This clonotype appeared a few times. V usage is TRBV6-1 and J usage is TRBJ2-1, with TRBD1 matching 8 bases. After removal of 4 bases from V and 1 base from J, the junction contained 3 bases not matched to a gene. The germline gives CDR1 MNHNS, CDR2 SASEGT. The CDR3 extends over 15 amino acids. The CDR3 loop reads CASSGQGASYNEQFF. In DNA form, the CDR3 reads TGTGCCAGCAGTGGGCAGGGGGCATCCTACAATGAGCAGTTCTTC.

The table lists this clonotype with a few counts. The chain uses TRBV5-1 and TRBJ2-4, with no clear D. Trimming pared 0 bases from V and 8 bases from J, leaving 12 bases between. CDR1 is SGHRS, CDR2 YFSETQ, per germline. CDR3 length: 14 amino acids. The CDR3 is CASSLEDHRDIQYF. In DNA, the CDR3 is TGCGCCAGCAGCTTGGAGGACCACCGGGACATTCAGTACTTC.

The V and J genes are TRBV7-9 and TRBJ1-6; no clear D. V lost 0 bases and J 4 bases, leaving 10 bases between the germline ends. The CDR3 loop spans 16 amino acids. Germline V gene data show CDR1 as SEHNR and CDR2 as FQNEAQ (reference sequence). CDR3 residues: CASSLAILGYNSPLHF. As DNA, the CDR3 is TGTGCCAGCAGCTTAGCCATTCTGGGTTATAATTCACCCCTCCACTTT.

This clonotype was seen only a few times. The chain carries TRBV6-1 and TRBJ1-2; 8 positions match TRBD1. This CDR3 is built from 14 residues. CDR1 is MNHNS, CDR2 SASEGT, per germline. The V and J ends lost 0 bases and 7 bases, in that order; junction bases with no gene match: 4. The CDR3 protein is CASSEAGQAGGYTF. Here the CDR3 DNA reads TGTGCCAGCAGTGAAGCGGGACAGGCGGGTGGCTACACCTTC.

A few counts support this clonotype. The chain employs TRBV20-1 and TRBJ2-5; 9 bases match TRBD2. V lost 3 bases to trimming and J lost 5 bases; unmatched junction nucleotides: 7. CDR1 and CDR2 from the germline V gene are DFQATT and SNEGSKA (reference sequence). This CDR3 is built from 14 residues. The CDR3 spells CSARRGGPWETQYF. CDR3 coding DNA: TGCAGTGCTAGGCGGGGGGGGCCCTGGGAGACCCAGTACTTC.

A few counts support this clonotype. This chain uses TRBV27 with TRBJ2-1; the D gene is possibly TRBD2 (6 bases). Germline CDR1 and CDR2: MNHEY and SMNVEV (reference sequence). This CDR3 contains 13 residues. V gave up 3 bases and J gave up 7 bases, with 10 bases separating them. DNA of the CDR3: TGTGCCAGCAGTTTCTCTGCGGGGAATGAGCAGTTCTTC. Protein product: CASSFSAGNEQFF.